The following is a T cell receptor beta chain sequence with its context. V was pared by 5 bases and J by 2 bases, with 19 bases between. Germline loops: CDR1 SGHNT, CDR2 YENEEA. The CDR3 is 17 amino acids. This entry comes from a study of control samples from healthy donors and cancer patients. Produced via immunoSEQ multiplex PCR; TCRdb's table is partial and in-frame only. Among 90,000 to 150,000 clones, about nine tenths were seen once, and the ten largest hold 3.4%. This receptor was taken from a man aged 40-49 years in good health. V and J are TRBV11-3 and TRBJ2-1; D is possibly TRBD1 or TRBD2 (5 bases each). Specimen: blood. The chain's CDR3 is CASSKIGGQGAYNEQFF. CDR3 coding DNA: TGTGCCAGCAGCAAGATAGGTGGGCAGGGAGCCTACAATGAGCAGTTCTTC. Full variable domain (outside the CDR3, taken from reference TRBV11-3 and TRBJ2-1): EAGVVQSPRYKIIEKKQPVAFWCNPISGHNTLYWYLQNLGQGPELLIRYENEEAVDDSQLPKDRFSAERLKGVDSTLKIQPAELGDSAVYLCASSKIGGQGAYNEQFFGPGTRLTVL.